This TCR beta chain was retrieved from a study of CD8+CD57+ T cells in acquired aplastic anemia. At the level of the study: Mean DNA quantity obtained from sorted CD4+ and CD8+ cells was 3 to 3.5 ug.

Patients included in sequencing had previously demonstrated CD8+CD57+ cell expansion by flow cytometry. Study-level results: Patients and controls shared 25 to 30 CD8+ CDR3 sequences.

CDR3 and TCR beta VDJ profiling relied on genomic DNA as the template. TCRdb recomputed calls from the reads with MiXCR, one row per CDR3 protein. The sample carries 250,000 to 300,000 distinct CDR3 sequences, 56% recorded once. Comments on this clonotype: Its antigen remains unidentified.

With 3 bases removed from V and 2 bases from J, the gap between germline ends came to 8 bases. CDR1 is DFQATT and CDR2 is SNEGSKA in the germline V gene (reference sequence). The CDR3 extends over 13 amino acids. J is TRBJ1-5 and V is TRBV20-1; no definite D call. Input material: sorted CD4+, CD8+, or CD8+CD57+ T cells (not recorded which) from PBMCs. The sequence was obtained from a human donor with aplastic anemia. In nucleotides, the CDR3 is TGCAGTGCTAGTGCCCCAGGCAATCAGCCCCAGCATTTT. Protein sequence: CSASAPGNQPQHF.